The table lists the clone carrying this TCR beta chain with a few counts. Its antigen is undetermined. The CDR3 has 16 residues. Germline values: CDR1 SGHAT, CDR2 FQNNGV. V lost 3 bases and J lost 7, with 21 bases in between. The data are from a study of response to subunit inactivated influenza vaccine. General study findings and limits: Each seasonal influenza vaccination recruits few new T cells, the authors suggested.

TCRdb itself ran the RT-PCR reads through MiXCR, one entry per CDR3 protein. The sample lists 500,000 or so distinct CDR3 sequences, around 9.9% occurring once. The source material was PBMCs from blood, sampled around seven weeks after vaccination. The receptor's source is a middle-aged man who received an inactivated influenza vaccine. This chain uses TRBV11-2 with TRBJ1-1, with TRBD1 as a possible D gene (5 bases). The CDR3 DNA is TGTGCCAGCAGCTTCCATCCTGGGGGAGGGCTATTTGAAGCTTTCTTT. Protein sequence: CASSFHPGGGLFEAFF.